The present TCR beta chain was sequenced within a study of T cells after posttransplantation cyclophosphamide. Study-wide points: Later blood repertoires were often dominated by clones from the donor CD8+ memory compartment. Recipient CMV seropositivity and CMV reactivation strongly tracked TRB clonality.

The assay was immunoSEQ multiplex PCR, and TCRdb's table has in-frame clones only and misses some. The table has several thousand clones, around 92% seen once; the top ten hold just under 4%. As for this clone: The antigen remains undetermined.

Trimming removed 3 bases at V and 7 bases at J, with 13 bases between. Germline V gives CDR1 SGHVS, CDR2 FQNEAQ. The CDR3 is 14 residues long. The genes are TRBV7-8 and TRBJ2-1, with D maybe TRBD1 (6 bases). The receptor was derived from a woman aged 45-65 years in good health and a related stem cell transplant donor. The sample was CD4+ T cells sorted from blood. This CDR3 is CASSFGTWDNEQFF. Written as DNA, the CDR3 is TGTGCCAGCAGCTTCGGGACATGGGATAATGAGCAGTTCTTC.